The 20 T cell receptor beta chains reported below all come from one sample, sequenced in a study of human T cells and chemical hapten exposure. Time point noted: patch test 2, 6 weeks after DPC sensitization. As to treatment: therapeutic diphenylcyclopropenone sensitization with weekly scalp DPC. TCRdb re-analysed the RACE reads in MiXCR, keeping a single row per CDR3 protein. The table lists about 100,000 distinct CDR3 sequences, over 9.5% of them singletons. Source: whole blood, taken in connection with sensitization to the hapten diphenylcyclopropenone (DPC). Source of these receptors: a woman aged 40 to 49 with alopecia areata. Some clones in this sample may be carry-over from other donors' samples.

The chain carries TRBV4-2 and TRBJ2-5; 8 bases line up with TRBD2. The CDR3 is 15 residues long. The trim removed 0 bases at V and 5 bases at J, leaving 5 bases unmatched. Per the germline V gene, CDR1 is LGHNA and CDR2 is YNFKEQ. This CDR3 is CASSQEWRGVETQYF. CDR3 coding DNA: TGTGCCAGCAGCCAAGAGTGGCGGGGGGTGGAGACCCAGTACTTC.

This clonotype was seen at least ten times. The chain links TRBV12-3 or TRBV12-4 to TRBJ1-5; the D is unclear. CDR3 size: 15 residues. V gave up 1 base and J gave up 0 bases, with 7 bases separating them. In DNA, the CDR3 is TGTGCCAGCAGTTTAGGTCGGAATAGCAATCAGCCCCAGCATTTT. Amino acids: CASSLGRNSNQPQHF.

This clonotype was found many times. The genes are TRBV24-1 and TRBJ2-3, with unresolved D. V lost 5 bases, J lost 2 bases, and 10 bases lay in between. The CDR3 extends over 14 amino acids. CDR1 is KGHDR and CDR2 is SFDVKD in the germline V gene. Here the CDR3 reads CATSVAENTDTQYF. In nucleotides, the CDR3 is TGTGCCACCAGTGTGGCAGAGAACACAGATACGCAGTATTTT.

The CDR3 loop reads CSARWRDGETQYF. CDR3 coding DNA: TGCAGTGCGCGGTGGCGAGATGGAGAGACCCAGTACTTC. This chain uses TRBV20-1 with TRBJ2-5, with D unclear. CDR3 length equals 13 residues. From germline, CDR1 is DFQATT and CDR2 SNEGSKA (reference sequence). V lost 6 bases, J lost 4 bases, and 15 bases lay in between.

This chain connects TRBV6-1 to TRBJ2-2, with D perhaps matching TRBD2 (6 bases). CDR3 length: 16 residues. In germline, CDR1 is MNHNS, CDR2 SASEGT. The germline V and J ends were trimmed by 5 bases and 2 bases, with 15 bases remaining between them. The CDR3 region is CASSPLRRVNTGELFF. The CDR3 DNA follows: TGTGCCAGCAGTCCTCTAAGGAGGGTAAACACCGGGGAGCTGTTTTTT.

J is TRBJ1-2 and V is TRBV12-3 or TRBV12-4; 9 nucleotides match TRBD1. The J segment lost 3 bases and the V segment lost 6 bases, leaving 11 bases of the junction unmatched. This CDR3 has 16 residues. As DNA, the CDR3 is TGTGCCAGCAGCTCCACCGACAGGGGGATAGACTATGGCTACACCTTC. This encodes CASSSTDRGIDYGYTF.

In its sample, this clonotype was seen a few times. This chain links TRBV12-5 with TRBJ1-2; a possible D gene is TRBD1 (5 bases). V was trimmed by 6 bases and J by 7 bases, leaving 18 bases between them. The germline gives CDR1 LGHNT, CDR2 FRNRAP. The CDR3 extends over 14 amino acids. The CDR3 reads CASGPGTQRGGYTF. The CDR3 nucleotides are TGTGCTAGTGGCCCCGGGACCCAACGGGGTGGCTACACCTTC.

By share, this clonotype counts as medium-sized. V usage is TRBV4-3 and J usage is TRBJ1-5, with a weak D call TRBD1 (6 bases). This CDR3 is 14 amino acids long. Germline lookup yields CDR1 LGHNA and CDR2 YSLEER. The V end lost 0 bases, the J end lost 4 bases, and 7 bases lay between the germline ends. CDR3 in amino acids: CASSQETGNQPQHF. CDR3 in DNA: TGCGCCAGCAGCCAAGAAACAGGGAATCAGCCCCAGCATTTT.

The chain joins TRBV18 to TRBJ2-3; D unclear. V lost 1 base and J 0 bases, leaving 5 bases between the germline ends. Germline V gene data show CDR1 as KGHSH and CDR2 as LQKENI. The CDR3 extends over 14 amino acids. The CDR3 is CASSPQRSTDTQYF. The CDR3 DNA reads TGTGCCAGCTCACCACAGAGAAGCACAGATACGCAGTATTTT.

This clonotype was detected ten times or more. The chain couples TRBV29-1 to TRBJ2-1; D call uncertain. CDR3 length: 10 amino acids. V shed 6 bases and J shed 7 bases, with 7 bases lying between them. Germline V lookup: CDR1 SQVTM, CDR2 ANQGSEA. The CDR3 sequence is CSVRGNEQFF. The CDR3 DNA sequence: TGCAGCGTCCGTGGGAATGAGCAGTTCTTC.

As DNA, the CDR3 is TGTGCCAGCAGCCCAGGGAACTCTGGAAACACCATATATTTT. Protein: CASSPGNSGNTIYF. The gene calls are TRBV28 and TRBJ1-3, with D tentatively TRBD1 (5 bases). Germline CDR1 and CDR2: MDHEN and SYDVKM. The CDR3 has 14 residues. The V end lost 6 bases, the J end lost 0 bases, and 9 bases lay between the germline ends.

This clonotype was seen at least ten times. The CDR3 here is CASADYSTDTQYF. CDR3 bases: TGTGCCAGCGCGGACTATAGCACAGATACGCAGTATTTT. V gene TRBV6-1 combines with J gene TRBJ2-3, with a tentative D call TRBD2 (6 bases). V lost 8 bases and J 0 bases, leaving 9 bases between the germline ends. Germline V gives CDR1 MNHNS, CDR2 SASEGT. The CDR3 contains 13 residues.

The V gene is TRBV27, the J gene TRBJ1-3, with D maybe TRBD1 (6 bases). V was cut by 2 bases and J by 0 bases, with 17 bases left in between. The CDR3 length is 18 residues. Germline assignment: CDR1 MNHEY and CDR2 SMNVEV (reference sequence). The CDR3: CASSLRGVDRISGNTIYF. CDR3 DNA sequence: TGTGCCAGCAGTTTAAGGGGGGTAGACCGGATCTCTGGAAACACCATATATTTT.

The V and J genes are TRBV10-3 and TRBJ2-5; 11 bases are shared with TRBD2. Germline lookup yields CDR1 ENHRY and CDR2 SYGVKD. V gave up 5 bases and J gave up 5 bases; unmatched junction bases: 10. The CDR3 extends over 16 amino acids. The DNA of the CDR3 is TGTGCCATCAGTCCTAGCGGGGGGCCTCGTGGTGAGACCCAGTACTTC. It translates to CAISPSGGPRGETQYF.

The chain is built from TRBV25-1 and TRBJ1-6; tentative D call: TRBD1 (5 bases). Trimming cost V 4 bases and J 3 bases, with 7 bases left between them. Germline-derived CDR1 and CDR2 are MGHDK and SYGVNS. The CDR3 covers 14 residues. The CDR3 region has the DNA TGTGCCAGCAGTGTGGGGGGCTATAATTCACCCCTCCACTTT. Translation gives CASSVGGYNSPLHF.

This clonotype was recorded many times. J is TRBJ2-7 and V is TRBV7-2, with a tentative D call TRBD1 (6 bases). Germline V gene data show CDR1 as SGHTA and CDR2 as FQGNSA. This CDR3 spans 13 amino acids. V was trimmed by 1 base and J by 9 bases, leaving 13 bases between them. CDR3 DNA sequence: TGTGCCAGCAGCTTAGTTATTGGGGGCGGGCAGTACTTC. Its translation is CASSLVIGGGQYF. Full variable domain (rest looked up from reference TRBV7-2 and TRBJ2-7): GAGVSQSPSNKVTEKGKDVELRCDPISGHTALYWYRQSLGQGLEFLIYFQGNSAPDKSGLPSDRFSAERTGGSVSTLTIQRTQQEDSAVYLCASSLVIGGGQYFGPGTRLTVT.

This chain links TRBV7-2 with TRBJ1-2, with D uncertain. With 4 bases removed from V and 4 bases from J, the gap between germline ends came to 4 bases. The germline V gene has CDR1 SGHTA and CDR2 FQGNSA. CDR3 length: 11 amino acids. The CDR3 DNA follows: TGTGCCAGCAGCTATACCTATGGCTACACCTTC. It encodes CASSYTYGYTF.

This clonotype has more than one count but fewer than ten. This chain uses TRBV6-2 or TRBV6-3 with TRBJ2-2; TRBD2 agrees at 13 bases. CDR1 MNHEY and CDR2 SVGEGT come from the germline V gene. The CDR3 is made up of 15 amino acids. Germline trimming cut 8 bases from V and 1 base from J; bases unmatched to any gene: 1. The CDR3 nucleotides are TGTGCCAGCCGGACTAGCGGGAGGAACACCGGGGAGCTGTTTTTT. It specifies CASRTSGRNTGELFF.

The chain has TRBV6-5 and TRBJ2-2, with 8 bases that match TRBD2. Germline-derived CDR1 and CDR2 are MNHEY and SVGAGI. The CDR3 has 14 residues. The V gene end was trimmed by 0 bases and the J gene end by 8 bases; junction bases not matched to a gene: 2. CDR3 bases: TGTGCCAGCAGTTACTCGCCTAGCGGGGGGGAGCTGTTTTTT. This gives the protein CASSYSPSGGELFF.

Many counts were recorded for this clonotype. The rearrangement joins TRBV2 to TRBJ2-5; maybe TRBD2 (6 bases). The germline CDR1 and CDR2 sequences are SNHLY and FYNNEI. The CDR3 loop spans 20 amino acids. V was clipped by 6 bases and J by 0 bases, with 29 bases between them. CDR3 in amino acids: CASREGLRAPASTYQETQYF. The DNA of the CDR3 is TGTGCCAGCAGGGAGGGCTTGAGGGCCCCGGCCAGTACGTACCAAGAGACCCAGTACTTC.